This entry lists 26 T cell receptor beta chains sequenced from one sample in a study of shared clonotypes between healthy human individuals. Sequencing used immunoSEQ multiplex PCR; TCRdb keeps in-frame clones, though not all of them. The sample lists more than 2,000,000 clones, around 94% occurring once. The sample was naive CD4+ T cells sorted from blood. Regarding subset: CD45RA+ positively selected. The receptors shown here come from a man younger than 30 in good health.

This clone occurred once. The chain carries TRBV19 and TRBJ1-5, with a tentative D call TRBD1 (6 bases). Deletions cut 9 bases from V and 1 base from J, with 19 bases between. CDR1 is LNHDA, CDR2 SQIVND, per germline (reference sequence). The CDR3 has 16 residues. CDR3 coding DNA: TGTGCCAGCCACACCACAGGGAGATGGAGCAATCAGCCCCAGCATTTT. It codes for CASHTTGRWSNQPQHF.

The V gene is TRBV6-6, the J gene TRBJ2-7; no firm D call. V lost 7 bases to trimming and J lost 0 bases, with 10 bases between them. The CDR3 length is 13 residues. CDR1 MNHNY and CDR2 SVGAGI come from the germline V gene (reference sequence). CDR3 sequence (DNA): TGTGCCAGCATCAAGTCAGACTCCTACGAGCAGTACTTC. It encodes CASIKSDSYEQYF.

The chain joins TRBV29-1 to TRBJ1-2; 8 bases match TRBD1. Germline V lookup: CDR1 SQVTM, CDR2 ANQGSEA. V trimming: 6 bases; J trimming: 8 bases; junction bases outside the gene matches: 8. The CDR3 length is 12 residues. This CDR3 reads CSVKTGERGYTF. CDR3 nucleotides: TGCAGCGTAAAGACAGGGGAGAGGGGCTACACCTTC.

The rearrangement joins TRBV19 to TRBJ1-2; unclear D gene. The V end lost 2 bases, the J end lost 8 bases, and 12 bases lay between the germline ends. This CDR3 comprises 13 residues. Germline CDR1 reads LNHDA; CDR2 reads SQIVND (reference sequence). The CDR3 reads CASSIWPLEGYTF. CDR3 bases: TGTGCCAGTAGTATATGGCCTCTGGAGGGCTACACCTTC.

The chain uses TRBV5-1 and TRBJ1-2, with D unresolved. From germline, CDR1 is SGHRS and CDR2 YFSETQ. The CDR3 has 13 amino acids. Trimming stripped 3 bases from V and 2 bases from J, with 8 bases between. CDR3 protein: CASSSTVNYGYTF. CDR3 coding DNA: TGCGCCAGCAGCTCCACAGTAAACTATGGCTACACCTTC.

This chain joins TRBV25-1 and TRBJ1-2, with D possibly being TRBD1 (5 bases). V was pared by 5 bases and J by 6 bases, with 16 bases between. Germline V CDR1 and CDR2: MGHDK, SYGVNS. The CDR3 is 14 amino acids. For the CDR3, the DNA is TGTGCCAGCAGTCAGGGAAGGGCGGCAGATGGCTACACCTTC. As protein: CASSQGRAADGYTF.

Regarding this clone: At the DNA level, this CDR3 is encoded by other sequences in the same sample as well. The chain combines TRBV2 with TRBJ2-5; D gene ambiguous. This CDR3 has 11 amino acids. V was pared by 5 bases and J by 4 bases, with 5 bases between. The germline V gene encodes CDR1 SNHLY and CDR2 FYNNEI. The DNA of the CDR3 is TGTGCCAGCAGTACGGGAGAGACCCAGTACTTC. Its protein product is CASSTGETQYF. The whole variable domain, remainder taken from reference TRBV2 and TRBJ2-5, is EPEVTQTPSHQVTQMGQEVILRCVPISNHLYFYWYRQILGQKVEFLVSFYNNEISEKSEIFDDQFSVERPDGSNFTLKIRSTKLEDSAMYFCASSTGETQYFGPGTRLLVL.

This chain uses TRBV30 with TRBJ2-3, with TRBD2 matching over 10 bases. Germline values: CDR1 GTSNPN, CDR2 SVGIG (reference sequence). V dropped 5 bases and J dropped 5; count of bases not matched to a gene: 10. CDR3 length: 15 amino acids. The CDR3 is CAWGLAGDVGDTQYF. The CDR3 DNA sequence: TGTGCCTGGGGCCTAGCGGGAGATGTTGGAGATACGCAGTATTTT.

A remark on this clone: Within the sample, other DNA sequences also encode this same CDR3. The genes are TRBV6-5 and TRBJ1-1; TRBD1 matches at 7 bases. The CDR3 runs to 14 residues. The ends lost 4 bases at V and 1 base at J; junction bases unmatched: 3. The V gene's germline CDR1 is MNHEY and CDR2 SVGAGI. The CDR3 protein is CASSFRTGNTEAFF. The CDR3 nucleotides are TGTGCCAGCAGTTTCCGGACAGGGAACACTGAAGCTTTCTTT.

The DNA for the CDR3 is TGTGCCAGCAGTTCCCCCCCCGGCGGGGGAGGCGGAAACACCATATATTTT. Residues: CASSSPPGGGGGNTIYF. The chain recombines TRBV28 with TRBJ1-3, with TRBD1 as a possible D gene (5 bases). V lost 4 bases and J 4 bases, leaving 20 bases between the germline ends. The CDR3 is 17 residues long. Germline CDR1 and CDR2: MDHEN and SYDVKM.

This chain uses TRBV6-5 with TRBJ2-3; D unresolved. CDR1 MNHEY and CDR2 SVGAGI come from the germline V gene. This CDR3 comprises 11 residues. Trimming stripped 7 bases from V and 6 bases from J, with 8 bases between. The CDR3 DNA sequence: TGTGCCAGCACGAATTCGGATACGCAGTATTTT. Translating gives CASTNSDTQYF.

V gene TRBV5-6 combines with J gene TRBJ2-7; a weak D match, TRBD1 (7 bases). V was trimmed by 3 bases and J by 9 bases, leaving 16 bases between them. The length of the CDR3 is 13 residues. Germline lookup yields CDR1 SGHDT and CDR2 YYEEEE. CDR3 amino acids: CASSSGSRGLQYF. The CDR3 DNA follows: TGTGCCAGCAGCTCCGGGAGCAGGGGGTTGCAGTACTTC.

The chain joins TRBV7-2 to TRBJ1-5; D remains unclear. CDR1 and CDR2 (germline): SGHTA, FQGNSA. There are 13 residues in the CDR3. V gave up 6 bases and J gave up 0 bases, with 6 bases separating them. The DNA for the CDR3 is TGTGCCAGCAGGGAGGATAGCAATCAGCCCCAGCATTTT. Protein sequence: CASREDSNQPQHF.

V usage is TRBV7-9 and J usage is TRBJ1-2, with 8 bases aligning to TRBD1. Unmatched junction bases numbered 4, after V lost 5 bases and J lost 2 bases. This CDR3 spans 14 amino acids. Per germline, CDR1 SEHNR and CDR2 FQNEAQ (reference sequence). The CDR3 loop is CASSGGQANYGYTF. In DNA form, the CDR3 reads TGTGCCAGCAGCGGGGGACAGGCGAACTATGGCTACACCTTC.

As concerns this clone: This CDR3 is also generated by other DNA sequences in the sample. The chain carries TRBV6-5 and TRBJ1-2; the D is unclear. The length of the CDR3 is 12 residues. From germline, CDR1 is MNHEY and CDR2 SVGAGI. Trimming pared 4 bases from V and 4 bases from J, leaving 7 bases between. The CDR3 bases are TGTGCCAGCAGTTCCACCCTCTATGGCTACACCTTC. This codes for CASSSTLYGYTF.

The genes are TRBV30 and TRBJ2-7; D is perhaps TRBD1 (6 bases). This CDR3 contains 13 residues. From germline, CDR1 is GTSNPN and CDR2 SVGIG (reference sequence). The V end was cut by 3 bases, the J end by 4 bases, with 13 bases between. CDR3 region: CAWRADRRYEQYF. The CDR3, as DNA: TGTGCCTGGAGAGCCGACAGGCGTTACGAGCAGTACTTC.

The chain carries TRBV29-1 and TRBJ1-2; D is undetermined. V lost 4 bases and J 4 bases, leaving 10 bases between the germline ends. This CDR3 region has 12 residues. From germline, CDR1 is SQVTM and CDR2 ANQGSEA. The CDR3 sequence is CSVVDGLYGYTF. For the CDR3, the DNA is TGCAGCGTTGTGGACGGGCTCTATGGCTACACCTTC.

The chain links TRBV6-5 to TRBJ1-4; D remains unclear. V lost 8 bases and J lost 7, with 8 bases in between. The CDR3 totals 11 residues. In germline, CDR1 is MNHEY, CDR2 SVGAGI. CDR3 nucleotide sequence: TGTGCCAGCGGCCGTGGTGAAAAACTGTTTTTT. Translating it yields CASGRGEKLFF.

J is TRBJ1-6 and V is TRBV9; no firm D call. The germline CDR1 and CDR2 sequences are SGDLS and YYNGEE. V lost 0 bases and J 0 bases, leaving 7 bases between the germline ends. This CDR3 contains 16 residues. DNA of the CDR3: TGTGCCAGCAGCGTAGCTTTGAGCTCCTATAATTCACCCCTCCACTTT. Its translation: CASSVALSSYNSPLHF.

This clone showed up just once. V gene TRBV7-3 combines with J gene TRBJ2-2, with a possible D match to TRBD1 (5 bases). CDR3 length: 15 amino acids. V was cut by 6 bases and J by 6 bases, with 17 bases left in between. CDR1 is SGHTA, CDR2 FQGTGA, per germline. The CDR3 region is CASSYTAGIAGELFF. The DNA of the CDR3 is TGTGCCAGCAGTTATACCGCAGGGATCGCCGGGGAGCTGTTTTTT.

To note about this clone: The same CDR3 arises from other DNA sequences in this sample as well. The rearrangement links TRBV19 to TRBJ2-1, with 7 positions matching TRBD1. The CDR3 is 14 residues long. Unmatched junction bases numbered 2, after V lost 6 bases and J lost 0 bases. Per the germline V gene, CDR1 is LNHDA and CDR2 is SQIVND (reference sequence). CDR3 loop: CASRTGSSYNEQFF. The CDR3 DNA is TGTGCCAGTAGGACAGGGAGCTCCTACAATGAGCAGTTCTTC.

Points on this clone: This sample also contains other DNA sequences that code for the same CDR3. The V and J genes are TRBV5-1 and TRBJ1-5, with D perhaps TRBD1 (6 bases). In germline, CDR1 is SGHRS, CDR2 YFSETQ. The CDR3 is made up of 15 amino acids. V dropped 2 bases and J dropped 0 bases, with 9 bases sitting between them. The CDR3: CASSLGGDSNQPQHF. CDR3 coding DNA: TGCGCCAGCAGCTTAGGGGGGGATAGCAATCAGCCCCAGCATTTT.

The chain recombines TRBV28 with TRBJ2-7; D gene uncertain. Trimming removed 4 bases from V and 0 bases from J, with 16 bases in between. The CDR3 is 16 amino acids. In germline, CDR1 is MDHEN, CDR2 SYDVKM. The chain's CDR3 is CASSSRKVKVSYEQYF. DNA for the CDR3: TGTGCCAGCAGTTCGCGCAAGGTAAAAGTCTCCTACGAGCAGTACTTC. The complete variable domain, with remaining parts taken from reference TRBV28 and TRBJ2-7, reads DVKVTQSSRYLVKRTGEKVFLECVQDMDHENMFWYRQDPGLGLRLIYFSYDVKMKEKGDIPEGYSVSREKKERFSLILESASTNQTSMYLCASSSRKVKVSYEQYFGPGTRLTVT.

The gene calls are TRBV2 and TRBJ2-7, with D hard to call. The CDR3 has 12 residues. The germline V gene encodes CDR1 SNHLY and CDR2 FYNNEI. V lost 8 bases, J lost 9 bases, and 17 bases lay in between. The CDR3, as DNA: TGTGCCAGCTTGATTGAAAGGGAAGGGCAGTACTTC. This encodes CASLIEREGQYF.

The CDR3 region is CASSLTGEMDIQYF. The CDR3 region has the DNA TGCGCCAGCAGCTTGACAGGGGAGATGGACATTCAGTACTTC. The chain is built from TRBV5-1 and TRBJ2-4; 7 bases match TRBD1. The length of the CDR3 is 14 residues. V lost 1 base, J lost 8 bases, and 6 bases stayed unmatched. Germline-derived CDR1 and CDR2 are SGHRS and YFSETQ.

The V call is TRBV7-9, the J call TRBJ2-7; D is possibly TRBD1 or TRBD2 (5 bases each). Trimming took 5 bases from V and 0 from J, leaving 8 bases between them. In germline, CDR1 is SEHNR, CDR2 FQNEAQ (reference sequence). The CDR3 extends over 13 amino acids. The CDR3 loop is CASSRGVSYEQYF. CDR3 coding DNA: TGTGCCAGCAGCCGAGGGGTCTCCTACGAGCAGTACTTC.